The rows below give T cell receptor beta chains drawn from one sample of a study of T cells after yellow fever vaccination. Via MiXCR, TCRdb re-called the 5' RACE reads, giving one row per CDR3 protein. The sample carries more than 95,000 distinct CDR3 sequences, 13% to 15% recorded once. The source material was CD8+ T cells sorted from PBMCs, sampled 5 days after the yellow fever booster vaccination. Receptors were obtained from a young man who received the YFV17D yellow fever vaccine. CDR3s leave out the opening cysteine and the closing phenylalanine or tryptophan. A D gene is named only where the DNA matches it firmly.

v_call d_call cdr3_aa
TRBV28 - ASSFTTGATYEQY
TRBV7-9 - ASSFNDQPQH
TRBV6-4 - ASSDNANYGYT
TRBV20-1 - SASRGPGIVLYGYT
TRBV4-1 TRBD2 ASSPLLAGEQETQY
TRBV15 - ATSRDWEQPQH
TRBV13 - ASSLKLTGANTEAF
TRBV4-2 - ASSQDWPAASSYNEQF
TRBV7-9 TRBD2 ASSLTRGRGGRDTQY
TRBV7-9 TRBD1 ASSFAGTGLNYGYT
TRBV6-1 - ASPGNADNSPLH
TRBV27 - ASSFGGAAYEQY
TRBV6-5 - ASSYSMGGVRGYT
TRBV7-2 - ASSLRTARGVKTYEQY
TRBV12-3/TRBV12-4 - ASSLYNSPLH
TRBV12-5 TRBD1 ASAPSGGLAGSNQPQH
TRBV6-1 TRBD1 ASSEDRGGNEQF
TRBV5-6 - ASSPRRFTRPNTEAF
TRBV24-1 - ATSGGYNTDTQY
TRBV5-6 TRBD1 ASSYPFGDRDYGYT
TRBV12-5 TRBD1 ASAETGGTYEQY
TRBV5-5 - ASSLRAVSNTEAF
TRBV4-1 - ASSLPGVSTDTQY
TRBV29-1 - SAWTSSYEQY
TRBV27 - ASSFGEITYNEQF
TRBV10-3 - ATQLPPFLEQY
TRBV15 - ATSREAGNQPQH
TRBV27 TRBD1 ATYQGGNTEAF
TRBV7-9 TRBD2 ASRPWRDGGAPDTQY
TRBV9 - ASSGVYGYT